Below, one T cell receptor beta chain is given with its context. The data were obtained in a study of OX40 agonist ivuxolimab in advanced cancers. Sequenced by immunoSEQ multiplex PCR; TCRdb stores in-frame clones only, minus some. The table lists more than 65,000 clones, about 85% of them singletons. The CDR3 has 12 amino acids. V dropped 5 bases and J dropped 0 bases, with 3 bases sitting between them. The germline V gene has CDR1 SGHTA and CDR2 FQGNSA. This rearrangement joins TRBV7-2 to TRBJ2-3; no firm D call. This sample comprised CD4+ or CD8+ T cells sorted from blood, obtained in a trial of the OX40 agonist ivuxolimab. This TCR derives from an adult with an advanced solid tumor such as melanoma, head and neck, liver or kidney cancer. The CDR3 spells CASSISTDTQYF. CDR3 DNA: TGTGCCAGCAGCATAAGCACAGATACGCAGTATTTT.